This TCR beta chain was obtained from a study of CD8 T cells in ankylosing spondylitis. The study, taken as a whole, reports: A TCR beta motif of several highly homologous variants seemed to mark ankylosing spondylitis blood.

TCRdb passed the 5' RACE reads through MiXCR, listing each CDR3 protein once. The sample shows 700,000 or so distinct CDR3 sequences, around 20% of them seen only once. Germline lookup yields CDR1 ENHRY and CDR2 SYGVKD. V was trimmed by 3 bases and J by 0 bases, leaving 14 bases between them. There are 17 residues in the CDR3. About this clonotype itself: Its antigen is still unknown.

Source material: blood, either unsorted or a sorted T cell fraction (not recorded which). The chain uses TRBV10-3 and TRBJ2-2; D remains ambiguous. This TCR was sampled from a male donor with ankylosing spondylitis. CDR3 sequence reads: CAISDPVKATNTGELFF. The CDR3 nucleotides are TGTGCCATCAGTGACCCAGTAAAAGCGACGAACACCGGGGAGCTGTTTTTT.